This TCR beta chain was sequenced in a study of blood T cell repertoires in COVID-19. V was cut by 5 bases and J by 1 base, with 8 bases left in between. Germline values: CDR1 SEHNR, CDR2 FQNEAQ (reference sequence). This CDR3 is built from 14 residues. Authors' methods: How many nucleated cells were present was estimated from reference gene primer amplification. Measured with immunoSEQ multiplex PCR; TCRdb has only the in-frame clones, and not every one. That table supplies the V and J calls and clone size; D and trimming were determined from the DNA. The table has roughly 250,000 clones, about 91% seen once. Enrollees, about 18 to 95 years old, lived in roughly 24 US areas.

V gene TRBV7-9 combines with J gene TRBJ2-2; D is possibly TRBD1 (5 bases). The specimen was PBMCs or T cells enriched from blood (not recorded which). The receptor's source is a woman aged 35 to 49 with acute COVID-19. This CDR3 is CASSTTVNTGELFF. In DNA form, the CDR3 reads TGTGCCAGCAGCACGACAGTGAACACCGGGGAGCTGTTTTTT.